Below are 27 T cell receptor beta chains sequenced from a single sample in a study of shared clonotypes between healthy human individuals. Sequencing used immunoSEQ multiplex PCR; TCRdb keeps in-frame clones, though not all of them. The repertoire holds under 2,500,000 clones, with more than 90% as singletons. Sequenced sample: naive CD4+ T cells sorted from blood. Specified subset: CD45RA+ positively selected. The source is a man between 18 and 29 years old in good health.

The chain uses TRBV5-6 and TRBJ1-2; D unclear. Trimming pared 5 bases from V and 1 base from J, leaving 12 bases between. CDR3 size: 14 residues. CDR1 and CDR2 (germline): SGHDT, YYEEEE. The CDR3 reads CASRQLGDNYGYTF. The CDR3 nucleotides are TGTGCCAGCAGACAACTGGGAGATAACTATGGCTACACCTTC.

The rearrangement joins TRBV7-2 to TRBJ2-3; 7 nucleotides match TRBD1. The V gene's germline CDR1 is SGHTA and CDR2 FQGNSA. CDR3 length: 14 residues. The V gene end was trimmed by 5 bases and the J gene end by 6 bases; junction bases not matched to a gene: 8. Written as DNA, the CDR3 is TGTGCCAGCAGCGTAAACCAACAGGGGGATACGCAGTATTTT. It translates to CASSVNQQGDTQYF.

This sequence joins TRBV6-1 and TRBJ1-2, with D unresolved. There are 15 residues in the CDR3. Germline V lookup: CDR1 MNHNS, CDR2 SASEGT. V lost 2 bases and J lost 4, with 14 bases in between. DNA of the CDR3: TGTGCCAGCAGTGAAATTGCGAGGGCCCTCTATGGCTACACCTTC. Protein product: CASSEIARALYGYTF.

This chain links TRBV15 with TRBJ2-7; D is uncertain. Germline assignment: CDR1 LNHNV and CDR2 YYDKDF (reference sequence). The CDR3 is made up of 13 amino acids. V dropped 4 bases and J dropped 2 bases, with 9 bases sitting between them. The CDR3 DNA sequence: TGTGCCACCAGCAAAGGAGAGACCTACGAGCAGTACTTC. Protein product: CATSKGETYEQYF.

The CDR3 spells CASSPGTGTDSSYEQYF. The CDR3 DNA reads TGTGCCAGCTCACCAGGGACGGGCACTGATTCCTCCTACGAGCAGTACTTC. This chain uses TRBV18 with TRBJ2-7; perhaps D is TRBD1 or TRBD2 (5 bases each). Germline V gene lookup returns CDR1 KGHSH and CDR2 LQKENI. This CDR3 comprises 17 residues. With 2 bases removed from V and 0 bases from J, the gap between germline ends came to 17 bases.

CDR3 bases: TGCGCCAGCAGCCGAAGAGGGCCAGGGGGCTTGGGAGAGACCCAGTACTTC. Translating it yields CASSRRGPGGLGETQYF. This chain connects TRBV4-1 to TRBJ2-5; 8 bases line up with TRBD1. The length of the CDR3 is 17 residues. CDR1 and CDR2 from the germline V gene are MGHRA and YSYEKL. The trim removed 4 bases at V and 4 bases at J, leaving 14 bases unmatched.

This rearrangement joins TRBV5-1 to TRBJ2-5, with D possibly matching TRBD1 (6 bases). V dropped 5 bases and J dropped 3 bases, with 17 bases sitting between them. Germline values: CDR1 SGHRS, CDR2 YFSETQ. CDR3 size: 15 residues. Written as DNA, the CDR3 is TGCGCCAGCAGTCGACAGGACCCGATTAAAGAGACCCAGTACTTC. Translating it yields CASSRQDPIKETQYF. Together with reference TRBV5-1 and TRBJ2-5, the CDR3 gives the full variable domain: KAGVTQTPRYLIKTRGQQVTLSCSPISGHRSVSWYQQTPGQGLQFLFEYFSETQRNKGNFPGRFSGRQFSNSRSEMNVSTLELGDSALYLCASSRQDPIKETQYFGPGTRLLVL.

This clone was counted a single time. This chain connects TRBV5-4 to TRBJ1-5; D not certain. Germline assignment: CDR1 SGHNT and CDR2 YYREEE (reference sequence). V lost 2 bases and J 15 bases, leaving 12 bases between the germline ends. This CDR3 is 11 amino acids long. The CDR3 nucleotides read TGTGCCAGCAGCTTCGCGGCCGGTGGGCATTTT. Translating it yields CASSFAAGGHF.

J is TRBJ2-2 and V is TRBV11-2; 8 bases agree with TRBD2. Germline lookup yields CDR1 SGHAT and CDR2 FQNNGV. The V segment lost 5 bases and the J segment 5 bases; nucleotides outside the gene matches: 13. The CDR3 covers 17 residues. The CDR3 DNA reads TGTGCCAGCAGCCCGGCATCCGGGAGGGCCCAGACCGGGGAGCTGTTTTTT. This gives the protein CASSPASGRAQTGELFF.

Comment on this clone: The sample has other DNA sequences that encode this CDR3 too. The rearrangement joins TRBV6-5 to TRBJ1-2; D call uncertain. Per germline, CDR1 MNHEY and CDR2 SVGAGI. The CDR3 spans 13 residues. The V end lost 6 bases, the J end lost 1 base, and 9 bases lay between the germline ends. CDR3 residues: CASRGTGNYGYTF. CDR3 in DNA: TGTGCCAGCAGGGGCACGGGTAACTATGGCTACACCTTC.

This clone was detected only once. The chain carries TRBV18 and TRBJ2-2, with 8 nucleotides matching TRBD2. The CDR3 length is 15 residues. V was pared by 1 base and J by 6 bases, with 4 bases of the junction left unmatched. Germline values: CDR1 KGHSH, CDR2 LQKENI. The CDR3 is CASSPQRESPGELFF. CDR3 nucleotides: TGTGCCAGCTCACCACAGCGGGAGAGCCCCGGGGAGCTGTTTTTT. Based on the CDR3 plus reference TRBV18 and TRBJ2-2, the full variable domain is NAGVMQNPRHLVRRRGQEARLRCSPMKGHSHVYWYRQLPEEGLKFMVYLQKENIIDESGMPKERFSAEFPKEGPSILRIQQVVRGDSAAYFCASSPQRESPGELFFGEGSRLTVL.

This clone was seen once. The chain combines TRBV7-9 with TRBJ2-2; 9 bases are shared with TRBD1. After removal of 5 bases from V and 9 bases from J, the junction contained 13 bases not matched to a gene. Germline CDR1 reads SEHNR; CDR2 reads FQNEAQ (reference sequence). This CDR3 region has 16 residues. The CDR3 region is CASSPKQGAFVWELFF. The CDR3 coding sequence is TGTGCCAGCAGCCCGAAACAGGGGGCATTTGTGTGGGAGCTGTTTTTT.

V gene TRBV7-8 combines with J gene TRBJ1-2, with TRBD1 matching over 8 bases. Losses at the gene ends were 5 bases for V and 0 bases for J; bases not matched to a gene: 5. This CDR3 comprises 15 residues. Germline CDR1 SGHVS, CDR2 FQNEAQ. The CDR3 coding sequence is TGTGCCAGCAGCAACCGGGACAGGTCTAACTATGGCTACACCTTC. Translated, it gives CASSNRDRSNYGYTF. The variable domain in full, with the rest retrieved from reference TRBV7-8 and TRBJ1-2, is GAGVSQSPRYKVAKRGQDVALRCDPISGHVSLFWYQQALGQGPEFLTYFQNEAQLDKSGLPSDRFFAERPEGSVSTLKIQRTQQEDSAVYLCASSNRDRSNYGYTFGSGTRLTVV.

The chain is built from TRBV7-3 and TRBJ2-2; tentatively, D is TRBD2 (6 bases). Trimming pared 2 bases from V and 0 bases from J, leaving 7 bases between. This CDR3 contains 15 residues. CDR1 and CDR2 from the germline V gene are SGHTA and FQGTGA. The DNA of the CDR3 is TGTGCCAGCAGCTTACAGCGGGCGAACACCGGGGAGCTGTTTTTT. Its translation is CASSLQRANTGELFF.

J is TRBJ2-7 and V is TRBV11-2; tentative D call: TRBD2 (6 bases). This CDR3 spans 17 amino acids. Trimming took off 4 bases at V and 2 bases at J, with 21 bases between the two ends. Germline V CDR1 and CDR2: SGHAT, FQNNGV. The DNA of the CDR3 is TGTGCCAGCAGCTCCTACCCAGGCGGGGATACCGCCTACGAGCAGTACTTC. Amino acid sequence: CASSSYPGGDTAYEQYF.

The chain links TRBV9 to TRBJ1-6; no clear D. V lost 0 bases and J lost 7, with 17 bases in between. Germline V lookup: CDR1 SGDLS, CDR2 YYNGEE. The CDR3 spans 17 residues. This chain's CDR3 is CASSVGPHQDGNSPLHF. As DNA, the CDR3 is TGTGCCAGCAGCGTAGGGCCACACCAGGACGGGAATTCACCCCTCCACTTT.

The rearrangement links TRBV18 to TRBJ1-1; D not resolved. The V and J ends lost 3 bases and 1 base respectively, with 12 bases between them. The germline gives CDR1 KGHSH, CDR2 LQKENI. This CDR3 is 15 amino acids long. DNA for the CDR3: TGTGCCAGCTCACCCGGGAGTAAGCGGAACACTGAAGCTTTCTTT. It specifies CASSPGSKRNTEAFF.

This clone appeared a single time. The gene calls are TRBV19 and TRBJ2-3, with 9 nucleotides matching TRBD1. This CDR3 is built from 15 residues. V shed 4 bases and J 4 bases; nucleotides not matched to a gene: 6. The V gene's germline CDR1 is LNHDA and CDR2 SQIVND (reference sequence). The CDR3 reads CASSSRDREADTQYF. For the CDR3, the DNA is TGTGCCAGTAGTAGCCGGGACAGGGAAGCAGATACGCAGTATTTT. Using reference TRBV19 and TRBJ2-3 for the parts outside the CDR3, the full variable domain is DGGITQSPKYLFRKEGQNVTLSCEQNLNHDAMYWYRQDPGQGLRLIYYSQIVNDFQKGDIAEGYSVSREKKESFPLTVTSAQKNPTAFYLCASSSRDREADTQYFGPGTRLTVL.

The chain's CDR3 is CASSLDRVGEGTGELFF. CDR3 in DNA: TGTGCCAGCAGCTTAGATCGCGTGGGAGAAGGCACCGGGGAGCTGTTTTTT. The chain links TRBV11-3 to TRBJ2-2; the D gene is possibly TRBD2 (5 bases). CDR3 length: 17 residues. Trimming stripped 0 bases from V and 4 bases from J, with 15 bases between. CDR1 and CDR2 from the germline V gene are SGHNT and YENEEA.

The chain has TRBV7-2 and TRBJ2-1, with TRBD2 identical over 7 bases. The trim removed 5 bases at V and 1 base at J, leaving 5 bases unmatched. The CDR3 contains 15 residues. Germline values: CDR1 SGHTA, CDR2 FQGNSA. CDR3 coding DNA: TGTGCCAGCAGCCCAAGCGGGGTGTCCTACAATGAGCAGTTCTTC. Translated, it gives CASSPSGVSYNEQFF.

The genes are TRBV11-2 and TRBJ2-5; TRBD1 agrees at 7 bases. Germline CDR1 SGHAT, CDR2 FQNNGV. The CDR3 contains 16 residues. With V trimmed by 5 bases and J by 7 bases, 16 bases remained unmatched. In DNA form, the CDR3 reads TGTGCCAGCAGCCCCATCCGCGGACAGGCCCTGGGGACCCAGTACTTC. Its protein product is CASSPIRGQALGTQYF.

The chain joins TRBV5-1 to TRBJ2-2; 8 nucleotides line up with TRBD1. J was trimmed by 6 bases and V by 3 bases; bases with no gene match: 16. The CDR3 length is 18 residues. The V gene's germline CDR1 is SGHRS and CDR2 YFSETQ. The CDR3 sequence is CASSSVVDPDRVPGELFF. The CDR3 bases are TGCGCCAGCAGCTCGGTGGTGGATCCGGACAGGGTGCCCGGGGAGCTGTTTTTT. The complete variable domain, with remaining parts taken from reference TRBV5-1 and TRBJ2-2, reads KAGVTQTPRYLIKTRGQQVTLSCSPISGHRSVSWYQQTPGQGLQFLFEYFSETQRNKGNFPGRFSGRQFSNSRSEMNVSTLELGDSALYLCASSSVVDPDRVPGELFFGEGSRLTVL.

The V and J genes are TRBV19 and TRBJ2-1; 7 bases are a match to TRBD1. Germline values: CDR1 LNHDA, CDR2 SQIVND (reference sequence). The V gene end was trimmed by 7 bases and the J gene end by 7 bases; junction bases not matched to a gene: 10. This CDR3 region has 14 residues. The CDR3 nucleotides read TGTGCCAGTACCCGACAGGGCCTGGGGAATGAGCAGTTCTTC. Encoded protein: CASTRQGLGNEQFF.

CDR3 amino acids: CAWSRGGTGGYTF. The CDR3 bases are TGTGCCTGGAGTAGGGGGGGGACAGGAGGCTACACCTTC. The chain uses TRBV30 and TRBJ1-2; the match to TRBD1 covers 8 bases. The junction had 7 bases not matched to a gene; V was cut back by 2 bases and J by 8 bases. The CDR3 contains 13 residues. The germline CDR1 and CDR2 sequences are GTSNPN and SVGIG (reference sequence).

The chain links TRBV2 to TRBJ2-5, with D tentatively TRBD2 (7 bases). The V end was cut by 7 bases, the J end by 5 bases, with 20 bases between. This CDR3 has 15 amino acids. The germline CDR1 and CDR2 sequences are SNHLY and FYNNEI. The CDR3, as DNA: TGTGCCAGCAAAGAACGGGGGGCTCCTGGGGAGACCCAGTACTTC. Residues: CASKERGAPGETQYF.

In the case of this clone: The sample contains more than one DNA sequence encoding this CDR3. V usage is TRBV7-2 and J usage is TRBJ1-5; D not resolved. CDR1 SGHTA and CDR2 FQGNSA come from the germline V gene. The CDR3 sequence is 13 residues long. V dropped 1 base and J dropped 6 bases, with 7 bases sitting between them. The CDR3: CASSLVEAQPQHF. CDR3 DNA sequence: TGTGCCAGCAGCTTAGTCGAGGCTCAGCCCCAGCATTTT.

J is TRBJ2-5 and V is TRBV7-6; 7 bases are a match to TRBD1. The trim removed 4 bases at V and 5 bases at J, leaving 7 bases unmatched. This CDR3 has 14 residues. Germline CDR1 SGHVS, CDR2 FNYEAQ. The CDR3 sequence: CASSSPTGLETQYF. The CDR3 DNA reads as TGTGCCAGCAGCTCTCCGACAGGGTTGGAGACCCAGTACTTC.